This T cell receptor (beta chain) was identified during a study of PD-L1 blockade in urothelial cancer. Turning to the study itself: Blood-derived samples held a median approximately 140,000 T cells.

The trim removed 5 bases at V and 5 bases at J, leaving 8 bases unmatched. The CDR3 is 14 amino acids. Germline loops: CDR1 MNHEY, CDR2 SMNVEV (reference sequence). Sequenced by immunoSEQ multiplex PCR; TCRdb stores in-frame clones only, minus some. The sample shows 41,000 or so clones, 85% of them seen only once. This clone was seen more than once but under ten times. The time point denotes: peripheral blood 6 weeks after treatment start. The chain recombines TRBV27 with TRBJ1-2, with TRBD1 matching over 7 bases. Here the sequenced sample was PBMCs, taken around atezolizumab (anti-PD-L1) treatment. This clonotype was obtained from a man between 65 and 79 years old with urothelial cancer. The CDR3 DNA reads as TGTGCCAGCAGTCCCACCGGGACAGCTTATGGCTACACCTTC. Translation: CASSPTGTAYGYTF.